Presented here are 30 T cell receptor beta chains from one specimen sequenced in a study of beta chain features in type 1 diabetes. Expressed TCRB transcripts were sequenced because the entire RNA isolate underwent reverse transcription. Some clones are missing from TCRdb's copy, which holds only in-frame ones; the method was immunoSEQ multiplex PCR. This sample has about 290,000 clones, with roughly 8% found just once. The sequenced sample consisted of central memory CD4+ T cells from blood. The source of these receptors is a woman between 18 and 29 years old in good health.

This chain links TRBV9 with TRBJ2-5; 14 positions agree with TRBD2. V lost 4 bases and J lost 5; bases outside the gene matches: 7. The CDR3 extends over 16 amino acids. Looked up from germline, CDR1 is SGDLS and CDR2 is YYNGEE. The CDR3 reads CASSFGLAGGRETQYF. The CDR3 nucleotides are TGTGCCAGCAGCTTCGGACTAGCGGGAGGTAGGGAGACCCAGTACTTC.

CDR3 in amino acids: CASSFQGATYGYTF. The CDR3 nucleotides read TGTGCCAGCAGTTTCCAGGGAGCCACCTATGGCTACACCTTC. This rearrangement joins TRBV27 to TRBJ1-2; the D gene is possibly TRBD1 (5 bases). CDR1 and CDR2 (germline): MNHEY, SMNVEV (reference sequence). The CDR3 is made up of 14 amino acids. The ends were cut back, 3 bases at V and 4 bases at J, with 12 bases in the middle.

This clone has a handful of counts. The rearrangement uses TRBV5-1 and TRBJ2-5; 10 nucleotides match TRBD1. The V and J ends lost 4 bases and 2 bases, in that order; junction bases with no gene match: 5. The CDR3 spans 15 residues. Germline assignment: CDR1 SGHRS and CDR2 YFSETQ. CDR3 loop: CASSEGQGPQETQYF. CDR3 in DNA: TGCGCCAGCAGCGAGGGACAGGGGCCGCAAGAGACCCAGTACTTC.

This clone showed up just a few times. The genes are TRBV5-1 and TRBJ2-3; D may be TRBD1 (6 bases). This CDR3 has 15 residues. Trimming cost V 2 bases and J 4 bases, with 14 bases left between them. Germline V gene sequence: CDR1 SGHRS, CDR2 YFSETQ. Written as DNA, the CDR3 is TGCGCCAGCAGCTTCGTTACAGGGACACCAGATACGCAGTATTTT. Residues: CASSFVTGTPDTQYF.

This clone showed up just a few times. The V call is TRBV7-9, the J call TRBJ1-3; no clear D. Trimming cost V 0 bases and J 0 bases, with 18 bases left between them. In germline, CDR1 is SEHNR, CDR2 FQNEAQ (reference sequence). This CDR3 contains 19 residues. The CDR3, as DNA: TGTGCCAGCAGCTTAGCGGCCGAAGTCTTAACAAGCTCTGGAAACACCATATATTTT. Protein product: CASSLAAEVLTSSGNTIYF.

There are a few counts of this clone. The genes are TRBV7-2 and TRBJ1-1; maybe TRBD1 (5 bases). This CDR3 comprises 14 residues. Trimming left V 6 bases short and J 5 bases short, with 16 bases between. Per germline, CDR1 SGHTA and CDR2 FQGNSA. In DNA, the CDR3 is TGTGCCAGCAGAGGGACTCGTGATAGGACTGAAGCTTTCTTT. It is translated as CASRGTRDRTEAFF.

This clone was found a few times. The chain has TRBV27 and TRBJ1-6; 8 bases map to TRBD1. The CDR3 runs 16 residues. The germline V gene encodes CDR1 MNHEY and CDR2 SMNVEV (reference sequence). Trimming took 5 bases from V and 11 from J; bases not matched to a gene: 14. The CDR3 loop is CASSIRGQGAATPLHF. The CDR3 DNA follows: TGTGCCAGCAGTATAAGGGGCCAGGGGGCCGCGACACCCCTCCACTTT.

V and J are TRBV29-1 and TRBJ1-1; no firm D call. CDR1 and CDR2 (germline): SQVTM, ANQGSEA. The CDR3 has 13 amino acids. V shed 4 bases and J shed 5 bases, with 14 bases lying between them. The CDR3 loop is CSVAVELGTEAFF. CDR3 nucleotides: TGCAGCGTTGCGGTAGAACTGGGGACTGAAGCTTTCTTT. Based on the CDR3 plus reference TRBV29-1 and TRBJ1-1, the full variable domain is SAVISQKPSRDICQRGTSLTIQCQVDSQVTMMFWYRQQPGQSLTLIATANQGSEATYESGFVIDKFPISRPNLTFSTLTVSNMSPEDSSIYLCSVAVELGTEAFFGQGTRLTVV.

The rearrangement joins TRBV4-1 to TRBJ2-5, with D perhaps matching TRBD2 (6 bases). The V end was cut by 4 bases, the J end by 1 base, with 34 bases between. Germline CDR1 and CDR2: MGHRA and YSYEKL. The CDR3 is made up of 22 amino acids. CDR3 sequence (DNA): TGCGCCAGCAGCCGGCGGGGCTTGGTTGGTGCCCGATCCGTAGTGACCCAAGAGACCCAGTACTTC. Residues: CASSRRGLVGARSVVTQETQYF.

As regards this clone: The identical CDR3 is also encoded by other nucleotide sequences in the sample. V usage is TRBV14 and J usage is TRBJ1-1; D is unclear. The CDR3 runs 13 residues. The germline V gene has CDR1 SGHDN and CDR2 FVKESK. Between the trimmed V and J ends, which lost 4 bases and 11 bases, there was a span of 17 bases. CDR3 sequence reads: CASSPGLGRVAFF. DNA for the CDR3: TGTGCCAGCAGCCCCGGACTGGGTAGAGTGGCTTTCTTT.

This chain uses TRBV6-5 with TRBJ2-5; D is ambiguous. The CDR3 extends over 13 amino acids. Trimming removed 8 bases at V and 5 bases at J, with 15 bases between. The germline V gene has CDR1 MNHEY and CDR2 SVGAGI. CDR3 sequence (DNA): TGTGCCAGCCGTAGCCGGCATCGGGAGACCCAGTACTTC. This gives the protein CASRSRHRETQYF.

The V gene is TRBV6-5, the J gene TRBJ1-4; D perhaps matches TRBD1 (6 bases). V gave up 9 bases and J gave up 4 bases, with 12 bases separating them. Germline V gives CDR1 MNHEY, CDR2 SVGAGI. The CDR3 is 13 amino acids. The CDR3 DNA is TGTGCCAGGTCCGACAGGAATAATGAAAAACTGTTTTTT. Its translation: CARSDRNNEKLFF.

This clone has at least ten counts. This chain connects TRBV11-3 to TRBJ2-1; the D gene is possibly TRBD1 (5 bases). Germline values: CDR1 SGHNT, CDR2 YENEEA. Deletions cut 5 bases from V and 4 bases from J, with 9 bases between. The CDR3 runs to 13 residues. The CDR3 sequence: CASSPRGYNEQFF. For the CDR3, the DNA is TGTGCCAGCAGCCCAAGGGGTTACAATGAGCAGTTCTTC.

This clone appeared a few times. The chain joins TRBV29-1 to TRBJ1-1; D uncertain. The CDR3 sequence is 12 residues long. Trimming left V 5 bases short and J 1 base short, with 8 bases between. CDR1 SQVTM and CDR2 ANQGSEA come from the germline V gene. This chain's CDR3 is CSVREPNTEAFF. CDR3 DNA: TGCAGCGTTAGGGAGCCGAACACTGAAGCTTTCTTT.

This clone has only a few counts. The chain is built from TRBV5-1 and TRBJ1-3; 9 bases are a match to TRBD1. V trimming: 6 bases; J trimming: 4 bases; junction bases outside the gene matches: 5. Germline V gives CDR1 SGHRS, CDR2 YFSETQ. The length of the CDR3 is 14 residues. The DNA for the CDR3 is TGCGCCAGCACGGACAGGGGCTACGGAAACACCATATATTTT. Residues: CASTDRGYGNTIYF.

The chain links TRBV7-9 to TRBJ2-2; D is uncertain. Germline lookup yields CDR1 SEHNR and CDR2 FQNEAQ (reference sequence). V gave up 3 bases and J gave up 6 bases, with 8 bases separating them. CDR3 length: 13 residues. CDR3 sequence: CASSFSNAGELFF. The CDR3 region has the DNA TGTGCCAGCAGCTTTTCAAACGCCGGGGAGCTGTTTTTT.

Ten or more counts support this clone. The genes are TRBV7-9 and TRBJ2-5, with 14 bases lining up with TRBD2. V trimming: 6 bases; J trimming: 5 bases; junction bases outside the gene matches: 5. CDR1 is SEHNR, CDR2 FQNEAQ, per germline (reference sequence). The CDR3 totals 15 residues. The CDR3 protein is CASRGTSGSEETQYF. The CDR3 region has the DNA TGTGCCAGCAGGGGGACTAGCGGGAGTGAGGAGACCCAGTACTTC.

This clone was picked up a small number of times. V usage is TRBV29-1 and J usage is TRBJ1-2; 7 nucleotides agree with TRBD1. The CDR3 is made up of 15 amino acids. Germline assignment: CDR1 SQVTM and CDR2 ANQGSEA. Losses at the gene ends were 6 bases for V and 4 bases for J; bases not matched to a gene: 14. CDR3 sequence reads: CSVLGGQGVTYGYTF. DNA of the CDR3: TGCAGCGTATTGGGTGGGCAGGGGGTCACCTATGGCTACACCTTC.

In this sample, this clone turned up a few times. V is TRBV2 and J is TRBJ2-3; the D is unclear. The CDR3 runs to 14 residues. Germline CDR1 reads SNHLY; CDR2 reads FYNNEI. V was shortened by 5 bases and J by 0 bases, with 9 bases between the two germline ends. The DNA of the CDR3 is TGTGCCAGCAGTCTCCAGTCTAGCACAGATACGCAGTATTTT. Amino acid sequence: CASSLQSSTDTQYF.

This CDR3 reads CASTKAGYYNEQFF. The CDR3 region has the DNA TGTGCCAGCACCAAAGCGGGATACTACAATGAGCAGTTCTTC. V usage is TRBV7-2 and J usage is TRBJ2-1; 7 positions agree with TRBD2. CDR1 SGHTA and CDR2 FQGNSA come from the germline V gene. V lost 7 bases to trimming and J lost 3 bases; unmatched junction nucleotides: 6. The CDR3 has 14 amino acids.

This clone was detected only a few times. The chain is built from TRBV4-1 and TRBJ2-4; D might be TRBD1 or TRBD2, each matching 5 bases. Between the trimmed V and J ends, which lost 5 bases and 6 bases, there was a span of 20 bases. The CDR3 totals 16 residues. CDR1 MGHRA and CDR2 YSYEKL come from the germline V gene. This CDR3 reads CASSELPGPPGNIQYF. In DNA form, the CDR3 reads TGCGCCAGCAGCGAACTCCCGGGGCCCCCGGGAAACATTCAGTACTTC.

The gene calls are TRBV27 and TRBJ2-2; 7 nucleotides line up with TRBD1. The V and J ends lost 5 bases and 4 bases, in that order; junction bases with no gene match: 7. Germline V gives CDR1 MNHEY, CDR2 SMNVEV (reference sequence). The CDR3 totals 15 residues. The CDR3 DNA sequence: TGTGCCAGCAGTCCCTGGACAGGCCCCACCGGGGAGCTGTTTTTT. Translated, it gives CASSPWTGPTGELFF.

The table lists this clone with a few counts. This rearrangement joins TRBV6-5 to TRBJ1-2; TRBD1 matches at 8 bases. Trimming at V came to 5 bases and at J to 8 bases, leaving 7 bases not matched to a gene. The CDR3 has 13 residues. CDR1 MNHEY and CDR2 SVGAGI come from the germline V gene. The CDR3 here is CASSDGTGKGYTF. The CDR3 DNA follows: TGTGCCAGCAGTGACGGGACAGGAAAGGGCTACACCTTC.

The genes are TRBV5-4 and TRBJ2-5; D unresolved. Germline V gene sequence: CDR1 SGHNT, CDR2 YYREEE (reference sequence). V was trimmed by 0 bases and J by 5 bases, leaving 14 bases between them. The CDR3 loop spans 15 amino acids. CDR3 sequence reads: CASSLGWGGSETQYF. The CDR3 DNA is TGTGCCAGCAGCTTGGGTTGGGGTGGGTCGGAGACCCAGTACTTC.

This clone has just a few counts. The chain joins TRBV19 to TRBJ1-2; 8 bases align to TRBD1. Germline V gives CDR1 LNHDA, CDR2 SQIVND (reference sequence). V lost 7 bases to trimming and J lost 6 bases; unmatched junction nucleotides: 10. This CDR3 region has 14 residues. Here the CDR3 reads CASIWTGRDDGYTF. DNA for the CDR3: TGTGCCAGTATCTGGACAGGGAGGGACGATGGCTACACCTTC.

This clone was picked up a small number of times. The gene calls are TRBV7-6 and TRBJ2-7; 9 nucleotides agree with TRBD2. J was trimmed by 7 bases and V by 4 bases; bases with no gene match: 11. The CDR3 length is 15 residues. The germline V gene has CDR1 SGHVS and CDR2 FNYEAQ. For the CDR3, the DNA is TGTGCCAGCAGCTCAGTTTCCGGACTAGCGAGAGAGCAGTACTTC. It yields the protein CASSSVSGLAREQYF.

The rearrangement joins TRBV13 to TRBJ2-7; 8 bases agree with TRBD2. Unmatched junction bases numbered 3, after V lost 5 bases and J lost 0 bases. The CDR3 contains 14 residues. Looked up from germline, CDR1 is PRHDT and CDR2 is FYEKMQ (reference sequence). CDR3 region: CASSRLASSYEQYV. CDR3 DNA sequence: TGTGCCAGCAGCCGACTAGCGAGCTCCTACGAGCAGTACGTC.

The sample holds a few counts of this clone. This chain links TRBV20-1 with TRBJ1-2; 7 bases match TRBD1. Germline V lookup: CDR1 DFQATT, CDR2 SNEGSKA (reference sequence). The CDR3 spans 11 residues. V dropped 5 bases and J dropped 6; count of bases not matched to a gene: 3. In DNA, the CDR3 is TGCAGTGCTTCCGACAGGGATGGCTACACCTTC. It encodes CSASDRDGYTF.

The chain couples TRBV7-9 to TRBJ1-5; 7 nucleotides agree with TRBD1. The CDR3 contains 15 residues. The J segment lost 4 bases and the V segment lost 5 bases, leaving 8 bases of the junction unmatched. CDR1 SEHNR and CDR2 FQNEAQ come from the germline V gene (reference sequence). CDR3 residues: CASSPSGQPNQPQHF. CDR3 nucleotides: TGTGCCAGCAGCCCCTCGGGACAGCCTAATCAGCCCCAGCATTTT.

The chain couples TRBV28 to TRBJ2-1, with TRBD1 matching over 8 bases. The J segment lost 9 bases and the V segment lost 8 bases, leaving 12 bases of the junction unmatched. The CDR3 sequence is 14 residues long. Germline V CDR1 and CDR2: MDHEN, SYDVKM. DNA of the CDR3: TGTGCCAGCGCGGAGACAGGGGATGAGGGTGAGCAGTTCTTC. Translated, it gives CASAETGDEGEQFF.